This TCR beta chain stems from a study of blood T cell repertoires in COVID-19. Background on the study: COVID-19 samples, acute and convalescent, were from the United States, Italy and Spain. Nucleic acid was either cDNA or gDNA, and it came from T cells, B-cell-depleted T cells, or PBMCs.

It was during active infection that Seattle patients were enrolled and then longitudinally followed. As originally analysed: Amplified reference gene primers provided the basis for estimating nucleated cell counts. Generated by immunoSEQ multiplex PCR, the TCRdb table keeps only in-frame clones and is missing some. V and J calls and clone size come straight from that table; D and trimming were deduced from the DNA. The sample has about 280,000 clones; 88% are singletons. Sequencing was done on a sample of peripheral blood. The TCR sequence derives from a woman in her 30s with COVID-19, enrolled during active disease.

The DNA for the CDR3 is TGTGCCAGCAGTTTATCTTGGGGAGGGCAGCCCCAGCATTTT. This sequence encodes CASSLSWGGQPQHF. This chain joins TRBV28 and TRBJ1-5; D gene unclear. V lost 1 base and J 7 bases, leaving 11 bases between the germline ends. Germline V gives CDR1 MDHEN, CDR2 SYDVKM. There are 14 residues in the CDR3.